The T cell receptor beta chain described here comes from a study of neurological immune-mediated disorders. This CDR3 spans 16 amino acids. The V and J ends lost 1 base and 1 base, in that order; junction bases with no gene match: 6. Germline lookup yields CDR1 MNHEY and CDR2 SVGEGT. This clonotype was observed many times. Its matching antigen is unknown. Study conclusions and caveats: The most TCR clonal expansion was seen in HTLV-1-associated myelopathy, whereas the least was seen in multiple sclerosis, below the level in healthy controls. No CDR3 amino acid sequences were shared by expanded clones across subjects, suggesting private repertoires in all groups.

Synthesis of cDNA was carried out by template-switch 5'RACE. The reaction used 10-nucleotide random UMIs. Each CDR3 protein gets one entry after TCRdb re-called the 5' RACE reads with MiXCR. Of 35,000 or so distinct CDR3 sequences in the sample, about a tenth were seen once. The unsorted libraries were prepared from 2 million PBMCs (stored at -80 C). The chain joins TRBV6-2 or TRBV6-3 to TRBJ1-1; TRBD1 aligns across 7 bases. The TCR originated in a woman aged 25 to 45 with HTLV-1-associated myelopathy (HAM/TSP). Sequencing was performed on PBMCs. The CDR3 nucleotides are TGTGCCAGCAGTTACTTAAACAGGGGCCGGAACACTGAAGCTTTCTTT. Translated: CASSYLNRGRNTEAFF.